Below are 18 T cell receptor beta chains sequenced from a single sample in a study of cytomegalovirus exposure and HLA in healthy donors. The PCR was carried out with 60 Vbeta primers and 13 Jbeta primers. Sequencing used immunoSEQ multiplex PCR; TCRdb keeps in-frame clones, though not all of them. The sample shows hundreds of thousands of clones, over 75% of them seen only once. Sequenced: PBMCs. The receptors originated from a boy between 10 and 17 years old in good health and CMV-seronegative.

V and J are TRBV18 and TRBJ1-2, with TRBD1 matching over 7 bases. The CDR3 spans 13 residues. Germline lookup yields CDR1 KGHSH and CDR2 LQKENI. J was trimmed by 4 bases and V by 6 bases; bases with no gene match: 5. The CDR3 DNA follows: TGTGCCAGCTCGCGCACAGGGGCCTATGGCTACACCTTC. Amino acids: CASSRTGAYGYTF.

The rearrangement links TRBV7-9 to TRBJ1-2, with D perhaps matching TRBD1 (6 bases). The CDR3 runs 15 residues. The V end was cut by 5 bases, the J end by 1 base, with 14 bases between. CDR1 and CDR2 (germline): SEHNR, FQNEAQ (reference sequence). CDR3 amino acids: CASSRTETNNYGYTF. In nucleotides, the CDR3 is TGTGCCAGCAGCCGGACAGAGACCAATAACTATGGCTACACCTTC. Filled out from reference TRBV7-9 and TRBJ1-2, the complete variable domain reads DTGVSQNPRHKITKRGQNVTFRCDPISEHNRLYWYRQTLGQGPEFLTYFQNEAQLEKSRLLSDRFSAERPKGSFSTLEIQRTEQGDSAMYLCASSRTETNNYGYTFGSGTRLTVV.

The chain couples TRBV29-1 to TRBJ1-2; the D is unclear. This CDR3 has 11 amino acids. CDR1 and CDR2 from the germline V gene are SQVTM and ANQGSEA. The V gene lost 2 bases and the J gene lost 4 bases, with 5 bases spanning the gap. The CDR3 sequence is CSVENSYGYTF. For the CDR3, the DNA is TGCAGCGTTGAAAACAGCTATGGCTACACCTTC. Filled out from reference TRBV29-1 and TRBJ1-2, the complete variable domain reads SAVISQKPSRDICQRGTSLTIQCQVDSQVTMMFWYRQQPGQSLTLIATANQGSEATYESGFVIDKFPISRPNLTFSTLTVSNMSPEDSSIYLCSVENSYGYTFGSGTRLTVV.

The V and J genes are TRBV9 and TRBJ1-1; 8 bases match TRBD1. Germline V gene data show CDR1 as SGDLS and CDR2 as YYNGEE. J was trimmed by 0 bases and V by 4 bases; bases with no gene match: 8. This CDR3 has 16 residues. The CDR3 DNA is TGTGCCAGCAGCCCCGGACAGGGAGGGTTGAACACTGAAGCTTTCTTT. Its translation: CASSPGQGGLNTEAFF.

J is TRBJ1-2 and V is TRBV5-6; the D gene is possibly TRBD1 (6 bases). CDR3 length equals 13 residues. The V end was cut by 0 bases, the J end by 12 bases, with 15 bases between. Germline assignment: CDR1 SGHDT and CDR2 YYEEEE. For the CDR3, the DNA is TGTGCCAGCAGCTTGGCCCGGGCAGGGGCCGACACCTTC. This codes for CASSLARAGADTF.

J is TRBJ1-5 and V is TRBV12-5, with 7 bases fitting TRBD1. V was clipped by 7 bases and J by 7 bases; unmatched bases: 13. Germline CDR1 reads LGHNT; CDR2 reads FRNRAP. The CDR3 is 15 amino acids. The CDR3: CASVPDRVGGQPQHF. As DNA, the CDR3 is TGTGCTAGTGTTCCCGACAGGGTCGGAGGGCAGCCCCAGCATTTT. Filled out from reference TRBV12-5 and TRBJ1-5, the complete variable domain reads DARVTQTPRHKVTEMGQEVTMRCQPILGHNTVFWYRQTMMQGLELLAYFRNRAPLDDSGMPKDRFSAEMPDATLATLKIQPSEPRDSAVYFCASVPDRVGGQPQHFGDGTRLSIL.

The chain joins TRBV30 to TRBJ2-7; TRBD1 matches 8 bases. The J call is doubtful: the DNA matches TRBJ2-5 better. The CDR3 sequence is 14 residues long. CDR1 and CDR2 from the germline V gene are GTSNPN and SVGIG (reference sequence). The CDR3: CAWSFTGGQETQYF. DNA of the CDR3: TGTGCCTGGAGTTTCACAGGGGGGCAAGAGACCCAGTACTTC.

CDR3 nucleotides: TGTGCCAGCAGCGTATTCGACGGGAGCCACGAGCAGTACTTC. Translation: CASSVFDGSHEQYF. The rearrangement joins TRBV9 to TRBJ2-7, with D possibly matching TRBD2 (6 bases). The CDR3 totals 14 residues. Trimming took off 1 base at V and 5 bases at J, with 13 bases between the two ends. Germline V gene lookup returns CDR1 SGDLS and CDR2 YYNGEE.

V usage is TRBV7-9 and J usage is TRBJ1-1; 8 nucleotides align to TRBD1. This CDR3 has 18 amino acids. J lost 3 bases, V lost 3 bases, and 15 bases had no gene match. Germline loops: CDR1 SEHNR, CDR2 FQNEAQ (reference sequence). The CDR3 sequence: CASSFTQLGQGKDTEAFF. The CDR3, as DNA: TGTGCCAGCAGCTTCACTCAACTTGGACAGGGCAAGGACACTGAAGCTTTCTTT.

The gene calls are TRBV27 and TRBJ1-6; weak D call: TRBD1 (5 bases). The V gene lost 2 bases and the J gene lost 10 bases, with 12 bases spanning the gap. CDR1 is MNHEY and CDR2 is SMNVEV in the germline V gene (reference sequence). The CDR3 has 14 residues. The CDR3 sequence is CASSLRGSGSPLHF. The CDR3, as DNA: TGTGCCAGCAGTTTACGGGGGTCAGGGTCACCCCTCCACTTT.

The chain employs TRBV9 and TRBJ2-3, with 11 bases identical to TRBD2. The germline V gene has CDR1 SGDLS and CDR2 YYNGEE. This CDR3 is 16 amino acids long. V lost 3 bases to trimming and J lost 5 bases; unmatched junction nucleotides: 8. CDR3 in amino acids: CASSAILAGAIDTQYF. The CDR3 DNA follows: TGTGCCAGCAGCGCGATACTAGCGGGGGCAATAGATACGCAGTATTTT.

This clone turned up a few times. The V gene is TRBV10-1, the J gene TRBJ1-2; D uncertain. The V end was cut by 3 bases, the J end by 6 bases, with 8 bases between. Germline V gene sequence: CDR1 WNHNN, CDR2 SYGVQD (reference sequence). This CDR3 has 12 amino acids. The CDR3 region is CASSDGLDGYTF. The CDR3 nucleotides read TGCGCCAGCAGTGACGGTCTTGATGGCTACACCTTC.

Details on this clone: A read error may produce the germline difference seen at one junction end. CDR3 DNA: TGTGCCAGCAGTCGACAGGGGGCCTATGGCTACCCCTTC. It is translated as CASSRQGAYGYPF. The chain links TRBV25-1 to TRBJ1-2, with 10 bases matching TRBD1. CDR1 MGHDK and CDR2 SYGVNS come from the germline V gene. This CDR3 contains 13 residues.

The V and J genes are TRBV10-3 and TRBJ2-7; TRBD1 matches at 7 bases. Germline CDR1 reads ENHRY; CDR2 reads SYGVKD. CDR3 size: 17 residues. Unmatched junction bases numbered 12, after V lost 0 bases and J lost 4 bases. The CDR3 nucleotides are TGTGCCATCAGTGAGTCGAGGCCCGGGACAGCCTCTTACGAGCAGTACTTC. It translates to CAISESRPGTASYEQYF.

The rearrangement joins TRBV5-1 to TRBJ2-6, with 9 bases identical to TRBD1. The CDR3 has 18 residues. Germline values: CDR1 SGHRS, CDR2 YFSETQ. The V gene end was trimmed by 4 bases and the J gene end by 2 bases; junction bases not matched to a gene: 10. CDR3 bases: TGCGCCAGCAGCGGACAGGGGAGACTGCCAACTGGGGCCAACGTCCTGACTTTC. This gives the protein CASSGQGRLPTGANVLTF.

The rearrangement links TRBV9 to TRBJ1-3, with no clear D. V lost 3 bases and J 3 bases, leaving 10 bases between the germline ends. Germline loops: CDR1 SGDLS, CDR2 YYNGEE. The CDR3 totals 14 residues. This chain's CDR3 is CASSEVGLGNTIYF. CDR3 nucleotides: TGTGCCAGCAGCGAGGTGGGCCTTGGAAACACCATATATTTT.

The chain carries TRBV6-6 and TRBJ2-5; TRBD2 agrees at 7 bases. The J call may be wrong; the DNA end is better matched by TRBJ2-7. This CDR3 contains 14 residues. Germline V gene sequence: CDR1 MNHNY, CDR2 SVGAGI (reference sequence). The CDR3 loop is CASSVGGSFDEQYF. CDR3 DNA sequence: TGTGCCAGCTCGGTGGGCGGGAGTTTCGACGAGCAGTACTTC.

The chain employs TRBV7-6 and TRBJ2-2; 8 nucleotides align to TRBD2. Germline V gene data show CDR1 as SGHVS and CDR2 as FNYEAQ. With 5 bases clipped from V and 4 bases from J, the junction kept 15 bases outside the gene matches. The CDR3 loop spans 18 amino acids. CDR3 residues: CASSTPGGAGVGTGELFF. In nucleotides, the CDR3 is TGTGCCAGCAGCACGCCCGGGGGGGCAGGGGTCGGCACCGGGGAGCTGTTTTTT.